The present entry profiles one T cell receptor beta chain with its context. Its specificity is unknown. Corrective heart surgery yielded resections, and these provided the thymus tissue. Sequenced by immunoSEQ multiplex PCR; TCRdb stores in-frame clones only, minus some. The sample holds roughly 130,000 clones, just under 95% seen once. The data were taken from a study of human thymus T cells. General study points: An apparent bias in V and J gene usage was seen in thymic and blood repertoires.

V was pared by 3 bases and J by 7 bases, with 2 bases of the junction left unmatched. CDR3 size: 12 residues. Germline assignment: CDR1 MNHEY and CDR2 SMNVEV (reference sequence). The chain links TRBV27 to TRBJ1-2; 7 positions agree with TRBD1. This TCR derives from a boy younger than two with a congenital heart defect but otherwise immunologically healthy. Sequencing was done on a sample of thymus tissue. CDR3 bases: TGTGCCAGCAGTTTCCAGGGGGGTGGCTACACCTTC. Its protein is CASSFQGGGYTF.